The 9 T cell receptor beta chains below were found in one sample sequenced in a study of Graves' ophthalmopathy and Graves' hyperthyroidism. RNA transcripts were the source from which TCR beta CDR3 regions were amplified. RT-PCR was first run with HTBI primers, then multiplex PCR in a second round. TCRdb recomputed calls from the multiplex PCR reads with MiXCR, one row per CDR3 protein. There are a few hundred thousand distinct CDR3 sequences in the sample; approximately 35% occur only once, and about 4.2% lies in the top ten. Source material: peripheral blood or thyroid tissue (not recorded which). These receptors all come from an adult man with Graves' hyperthyroidism.

This clonotype has only a few counts. The chain links TRBV3-1 to TRBJ1-1; D gene ambiguous. Germline loops: CDR1 LGHDT, CDR2 YNNKEL (reference sequence). The CDR3 is 13 amino acids. V dropped 6 bases and J dropped 0 bases, with 8 bases sitting between them. The CDR3 is CASSDQVNTEAFF. The CDR3 nucleotides are TGTGCCAGCAGTGATCAGGTGAACACTGAAGCTTTCTTT.

In its sample, this clonotype was seen many times. The chain carries TRBV20-1 and TRBJ1-2; 8 bases agree with TRBD1. CDR3 length: 12 amino acids. The V segment lost 5 bases and the J segment 8 bases; nucleotides outside the gene matches: 7. From germline, CDR1 is DFQATT and CDR2 SNEGSKA (reference sequence). In nucleotides, the CDR3 is TGCAGTGCTGAGGACAGGGTAAACGGCTACACCTTC. The encoded protein is CSAEDRVNGYTF.

This clonotype was detected ten times or more. The chain uses TRBV29-1 and TRBJ1-2; TRBD1 matches 8 bases. Germline V gives CDR1 SQVTM, CDR2 ANQGSEA. Unmatched junction bases numbered 6, after V lost 7 bases and J lost 8 bases. CDR3 length: 11 residues. CDR3 in amino acids: CSAQGAGGYTF. The CDR3 region has the DNA TGCAGCGCTCAGGGGGCTGGAGGCTACACCTTC.

To note about this clonotype: One junction end does not reproduce the germline sequence, and a read error may be involved. V and J are TRBV7-7 and TRBJ2-1; D possibly corresponds to TRBD1 (5 bases). CDR1 is SSHAT and CDR2 is FNYEAQ in the germline V gene (reference sequence). The CDR3 sequence is 13 residues long. CDR3 DNA: TGTGCTAGCAGCACCGACAGTAACAATGAGCAGTTCTTC. Translated, it gives CASSTDSNNEQFF. The full variable domain, in which reference TRBV7-7 and TRBJ2-1 provide the parts outside the CDR3, is GAGVSQSPRYKVTKRGQDVTLRCDPISSHATLYWYQQALGQGPEFLTYFNYEAQPDKSGLPSDRFSAERPEGSISTLTIQRTEQRDSAMYRCASSTDSNNEQFFGPGTRLTVL.

To note about this clonotype: This clone may be a read error of a much larger clone one base away. V gene TRBV29-1 combines with J gene TRBJ2-2; the D gene is possibly TRBD2 (5 bases). Germline V lookup: CDR1 SQVTM, CDR2 ANQGSEA. The CDR3 sequence is 15 residues long. CDR3 coding DNA: TGCAACGCCCAAGGGCCGGGAAAGAACACCGGGGAGCTGTTTTTT. Amino acids: CNAQGPGKNTGELFF.

To note about this clonotype: This may stem from a read error, because a much larger clone lies one nucleotide away. The chain combines TRBV12-3 or TRBV12-4 with TRBJ1-2; 9 bases are shared with TRBD1. This CDR3 region has 14 residues. CDR3: CACSSRRDRVGYTF. The CDR3 bases are TGTGCCTGCAGTTCCCGCCGGGACAGGGTTGGCTACACCTTC.

Ten or more counts support this clonotype. V gene TRBV20-1 combines with J gene TRBJ1-2; D is undetermined. CDR3 size: 13 residues. The germline V and J ends were trimmed by 5 bases and 3 bases, with 13 bases remaining between them. The germline V gene encodes CDR1 DFQATT and CDR2 SNEGSKA (reference sequence). CDR3 residues: CSADWTSDYGYTF. The CDR3 region has the DNA TGCAGTGCTGACTGGACCTCAGACTATGGCTACACCTTC.

This clonotype was detected only a few times. This chain links TRBV7-2 with TRBJ2-3, with D possibly being TRBD2 (6 bases). CDR1 and CDR2 (germline): SGHTA, FQGNSA. The CDR3 is 14 amino acids. V lost 7 bases, J lost 0 bases, and 11 bases lay in between. The CDR3 is CASTLASSTDTQYF. The CDR3 DNA follows: TGTGCCAGCACGCTAGCGAGTAGCACAGATACGCAGTATTTT.

The V gene is TRBV7-4, the J gene TRBJ2-7; D perhaps matches TRBD1 (5 bases). Between the trimmed V and J ends, which lost 1 base and 7 bases, there was a span of 29 bases. This CDR3 has 19 residues. The germline CDR1 and CDR2 sequences are SGHVT and SQSDAQ. The CDR3, as DNA: TGTGCCAGCAGCTTAGTAGGGCCGAAACAGGACCTCCCCTACAATGAGCAGTACTTC. It is translated as CASSLVGPKQDLPYNEQYF. The entire variable domain, with the rest obtained from reference TRBV7-4 and TRBJ2-7, is as follows: GAGVSQSPRYKVAKRGRDVALRCDSISGHVTLYWYRQTLGQGSEVLTYSQSDAQRDKSGRPSGRFSAERPERSVSTLKIQRTEQGDSAVYLCASSLVGPKQDLPYNEQYFGPGTRLTVT.